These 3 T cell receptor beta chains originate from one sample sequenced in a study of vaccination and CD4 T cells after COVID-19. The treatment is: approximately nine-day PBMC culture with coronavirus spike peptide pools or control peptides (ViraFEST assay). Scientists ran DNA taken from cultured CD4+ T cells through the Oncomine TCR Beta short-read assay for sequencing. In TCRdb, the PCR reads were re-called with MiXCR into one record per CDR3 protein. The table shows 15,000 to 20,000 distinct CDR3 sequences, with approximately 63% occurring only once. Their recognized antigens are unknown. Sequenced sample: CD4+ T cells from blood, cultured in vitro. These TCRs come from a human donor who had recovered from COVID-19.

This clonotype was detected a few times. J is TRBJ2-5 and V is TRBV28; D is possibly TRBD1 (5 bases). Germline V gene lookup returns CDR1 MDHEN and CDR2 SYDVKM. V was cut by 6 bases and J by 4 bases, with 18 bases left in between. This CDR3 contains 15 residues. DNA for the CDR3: TGTGCCAGCAGCCCCCCGCACGGGCAGGGAGAGACCCAGTACTTC. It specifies CASSPPHGQGETQYF.

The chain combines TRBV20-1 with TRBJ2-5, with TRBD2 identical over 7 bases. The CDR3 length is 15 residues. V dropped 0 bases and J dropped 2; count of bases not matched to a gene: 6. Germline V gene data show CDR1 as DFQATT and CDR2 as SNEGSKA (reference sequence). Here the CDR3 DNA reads TGCAGTGCTAGAGATGGGAGGGGAGGACAAGAGACCCAGTACTTC. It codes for CSARDGRGGQETQYF.

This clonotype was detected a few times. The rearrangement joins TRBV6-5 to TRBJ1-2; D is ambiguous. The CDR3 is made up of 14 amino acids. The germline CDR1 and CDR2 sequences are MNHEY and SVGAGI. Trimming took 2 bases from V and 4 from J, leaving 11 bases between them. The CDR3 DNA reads TGTGCCAGCAGTTACCGGTCTATTGGCTATGGCTACACCTTC. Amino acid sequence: CASSYRSIGYGYTF.